This T cell receptor (beta chain) was identified in a study of neurological immune-mediated disorders. Whole-study results and caveats: The absence of any CDR3 amino acid sequence shared by expanded clones across subjects suggests that repertoires were private in all groups. In HTLV-1-associated myelopathy, TCR clonal expansion was greatest, whereas multiple sclerosis had the least, falling below healthy controls.

This sample's time point: longitudinal time-point 3. Healthy control samples came from blood bank volunteers in Maryland, USA. Every sequencing run generated in excess of 180 million TCR-beta sequences. These sequences covered 15-18 subjects. Using its own MiXCR run on the 5' RACE reads, TCRdb lists one record per CDR3 protein. This sample carries approximately 45,000 distinct CDR3 sequences, roughly 12% of them seen once, and the ten largest clones take approximately 10%. This clonotype appeared many times. What it binds is unknown. The CDR3 loop spans 13 amino acids. Trimming pared 1 base from V and 6 bases from J, leaving 10 bases between. Germline V gene sequence: CDR1 LGHDT, CDR2 YNNKEL (reference sequence).

The TCR comes from a man aged 25-40 years in good health. Source material: PBMCs. The chain combines TRBV3-1 with TRBJ2-7, with D tentatively TRBD1 or TRBD2 (5 bases each). The CDR3 is CASSQGGRVEQYF. CDR3 nucleotide sequence: TGTGCCAGCAGCCAAGGGGGACGGGTCGAGCAGTACTTC.